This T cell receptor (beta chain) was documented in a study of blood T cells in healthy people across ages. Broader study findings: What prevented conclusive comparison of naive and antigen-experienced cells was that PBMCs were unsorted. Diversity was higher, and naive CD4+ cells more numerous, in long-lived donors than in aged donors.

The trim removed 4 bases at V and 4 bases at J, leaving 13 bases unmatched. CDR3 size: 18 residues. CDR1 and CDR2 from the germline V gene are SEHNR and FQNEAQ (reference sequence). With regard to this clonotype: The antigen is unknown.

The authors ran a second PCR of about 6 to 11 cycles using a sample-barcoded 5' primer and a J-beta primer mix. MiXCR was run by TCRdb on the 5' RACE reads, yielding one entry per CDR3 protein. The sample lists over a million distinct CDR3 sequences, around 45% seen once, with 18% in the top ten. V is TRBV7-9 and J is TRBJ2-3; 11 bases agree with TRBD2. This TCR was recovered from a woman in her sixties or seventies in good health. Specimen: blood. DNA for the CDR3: TGTGCCAGCAGCTCGTCCGTCCAGACTAGCGGGATTGCAGATACGCAGTATTTT. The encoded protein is CASSSSVQTSGIADTQYF.